This TCR beta chain emerged from a study of Graves' ophthalmopathy and Graves' hyperthyroidism (dated by TCRdb to 2016 to 2019). Regarding the complete study: Peripheral blood was collected before any treatment was given, at the time of initial diagnosis. The study used TCR beta repertoire signatures to distinguish Graves' ophthalmopathy from Graves' hyperthyroidism and to predict progression to ophthalmopathy. In more than five hyperthyroidism patients, T-cell repertoires of thyroid tissue and blood were compared. For independent validation, a separate cohort was made up of 18 hyperthyroidism patients plus 17 patients who later progressed from hyperthyroidism to ophthalmopathy. Following sample collection, hyperthyroidism patients were given methimazole at a starting dose of 30 mg daily, and ophthalmopathy patients were given high-dose intravenous methylprednisolone. In total, approximately 140 blood samples were TCR-sequenced: 40 to 45 ophthalmopathy, approximately 80 hyperthyroidism and about 17 hyperthyroidism-to-ophthalmopathy patients. The 95 to 100 discovery patients were randomly divided into training and test sets at a 7:3 ratio. To explore V-J signatures that separate ophthalmopathy from hyperthyroidism, a discovery set of approximately 100 patients was enrolled, consisting of 40 to 45 with ophthalmopathy and 57 with stable hyperthyroidism. Results and caveats for the whole study, not just this receptor: No statistical method was used to predetermine the sample size, and group allocation was not hidden from the investigators. In cross-validation, the 13-signature model distinguished ophthalmopathy from stable hyperthyroidism with less than 90% sensitivity and 81.08% specificity, while in the test set the corresponding values were about 79% and 69%. In validation, the model predicted ophthalmopathy progression with roughly 68% sensitivity and roughly 72% specificity; approximately 12 predicted patients were CT-confirmed with GO in a median of approximately six months. Among expanded thyroid clonotypes with frequency above 0.001, most also showed up in blood, which suggests that blood repertoires may reflect the thyroid immune response.

This clonotype showed up many times. No antigen is known for it. The sample holds no much larger clone one base away, and base qualities are not on file. For CDR1 and CDR2, the germline V gene (reference sequence) lists DFQATT and SNEGSKA. A distance of 13 bases separates the germline ends of V and J, which lose 2 bases and 0 bases respectively. Measured from the cysteine to the phenylalanine, the CDR3 is 15 residues long. The read is trimmed to its CDR3 DNA, 45 bases read in frame from base 1. Ophthalmopathy patients had moderately to severely active disease, Clinical Activity Score of at least 3, NOSPECS grade of at least 4, and disease duration under 3 months. Patients with other autoimmune diseases, uncontrolled infections, pregnancy or lactation were excluded. Clinical symptoms, serum thyroxine, TRAb, thyroid ultrasound and orbital computed tomography formed the basis of the diagnosis. Using Ficoll-Paque density gradient centrifugation, PBMCs were isolated from about 9.4 ml of fresh peripheral blood. Trizol reagent was used to extract the total RNA, and its quality was then checked on an Agilent 2100 Bioanalyzer.

For repertoire sequencing, the TCR beta CDR3 regions were amplified from RNA transcripts. HTBI primers and the Qiagen OneStep RT-PCR kit were used in a first-round RT-PCR, which was followed by a second-round multiplex PCR, size selection and purification. The libraries underwent paired-end sequencing with 100 bp reads on an Illumina HiSeq2000. The original methods were these. Reads were processed with SOAPnuke, discarding reads with adapters, uncalled bases, mean Phred below 15, or no exact constant-primer or identifier match. COPE v1.2.5 was used to merge high-quality paired reads. Unique nucleotide sequences were defined as clonotypes and aligned to IMGT TRB V, D and J references using MiTCR v1.1. The analysis was limited to V-J combinations with a frequency above 0.0001, which together covered more than 99% of repertoires. For each V-J combination, a TCR clonal expansion and chaos score was defined as F50 clonal expansion divided by the chaos observed in the TCRdist matrix. Welch's t-statistics and random forest were used to reduce the features to about 12 V-J combinations, which were then used as input to a naive Bayes classifier. The Morisita-Horn index was used to measure how similar the thyroid and blood repertoires were. TCRdb redid the processing of the public reads, applying fastp at Q25 and MiXCR, and retained in-frame beta chains. Each CDR3 protein gets just one entry, which takes the most common genes and DNA from the rows behind it. The V and J calls were determined by TCRdb, not by the authors. The sample yields about 480,000 distinct CDR3 sequences; approximately 14% were counted once. 9.5% to 10% of the sample comes from the top ten.

The rearranged chain carries TRBV20-1 and TRBJ2-5; the D call could be TRBD1 or TRBD2, with each sharing 5 bases. The clonotype originates from a woman in her thirties with Graves' ophthalmopathy. Donor details come from another sample of the same person, matched by shared clones. Sequencing was performed on blood. The sequenced DNA is TGCAGTGCTAGATTAGTCGGGGACGACCAAGAGACCCAGTACTTC. This encodes CSARLVGDDQETQYF.